Given below is one TCR beta chain in context. Its antigen is currently unknown. The CDR3 covers 13 residues. Germline V gives CDR1 SGHVS, CDR2 FQNEAQ. Trimming removed 5 bases from V and 10 bases from J; junction bases left unmatched: 8. The source of the sample is a study of T cell repertoires in cytomegalovirus infection. TCRdb independently ran MiXCR on the reads; one entry per CDR3 protein. The repertoire holds some 350,000 distinct CDR3 sequences, with approximately 35% as singletons. The input for sequencing was cultured PBMCs, taken from culture after CMV antigen stimulation. The clonotype was recovered from a human donor in good health (CMV status not recorded). Some clones in this sample may be carry-over from other donors' samples. The J gene is TRBJ2-1, the V gene TRBV7-8, with 7 nucleotides matching TRBD2. CDR3 protein: CASSVTGTMEQFF. CDR3 DNA: TGTGCCAGCAGCGTTACCGGGACTATGGAGCAGTTCTTC.